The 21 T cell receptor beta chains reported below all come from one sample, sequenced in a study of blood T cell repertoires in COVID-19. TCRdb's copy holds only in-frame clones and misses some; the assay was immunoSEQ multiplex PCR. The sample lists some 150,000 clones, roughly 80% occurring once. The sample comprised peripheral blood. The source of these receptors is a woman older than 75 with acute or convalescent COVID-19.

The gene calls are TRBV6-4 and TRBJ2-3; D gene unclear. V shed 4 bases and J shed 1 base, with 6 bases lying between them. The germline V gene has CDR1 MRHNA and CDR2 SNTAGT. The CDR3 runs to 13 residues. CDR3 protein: CASSAPGTDTQYF. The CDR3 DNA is TGTGCCAGCAGTGCGCCGGGCACAGATACGCAGTATTTT.

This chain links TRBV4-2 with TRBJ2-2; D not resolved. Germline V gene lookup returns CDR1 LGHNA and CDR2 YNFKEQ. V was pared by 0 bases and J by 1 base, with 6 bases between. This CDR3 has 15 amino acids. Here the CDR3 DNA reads TGTGCCAGCAGCCAAGAATGGCAGAACACCGGGGAGCTGTTTTTT. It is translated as CASSQEWQNTGELFF.

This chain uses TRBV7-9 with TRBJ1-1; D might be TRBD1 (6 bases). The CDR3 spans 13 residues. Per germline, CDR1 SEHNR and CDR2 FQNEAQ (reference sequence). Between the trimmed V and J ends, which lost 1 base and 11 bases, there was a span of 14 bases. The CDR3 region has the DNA TGTGCCAGCAGCTTAGAGGCGGGGGCGCGTGCTTTCTTT. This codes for CASSLEAGARAFF. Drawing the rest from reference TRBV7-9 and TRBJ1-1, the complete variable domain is DTGVSQNPRHKITKRGQNVTFRCDPISEHNRLYWYRQTLGQGPEFLTYFQNEAQLEKSRLLSDRFSAERPKGSFSTLEIQRTEQGDSAMYLCASSLEAGARAFFGQGTRLTVV.

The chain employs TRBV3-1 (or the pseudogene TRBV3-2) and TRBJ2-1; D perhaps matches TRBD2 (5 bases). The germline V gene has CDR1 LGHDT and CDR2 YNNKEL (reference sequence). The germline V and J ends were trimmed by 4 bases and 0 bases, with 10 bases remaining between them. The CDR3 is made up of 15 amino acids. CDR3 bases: TGTGCCAGCAGCCCCGACTACAGCTCCTACAATGAGCAGTTCTTC. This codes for CASSPDYSSYNEQFF.

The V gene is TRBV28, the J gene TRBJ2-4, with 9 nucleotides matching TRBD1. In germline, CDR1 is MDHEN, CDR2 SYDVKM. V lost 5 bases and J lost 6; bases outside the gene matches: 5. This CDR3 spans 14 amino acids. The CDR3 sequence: CASSNRGLVNIQYF. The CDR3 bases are TGTGCCAGCAGTAACAGGGGGCTGGTAAACATTCAGTACTTC.

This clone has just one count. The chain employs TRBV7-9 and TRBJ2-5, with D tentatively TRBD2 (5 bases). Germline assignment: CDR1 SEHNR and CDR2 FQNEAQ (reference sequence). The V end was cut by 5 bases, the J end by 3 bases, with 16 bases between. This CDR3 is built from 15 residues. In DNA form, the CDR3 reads TGTGCCAGCAGCAGACTATGGACGGTCAAAGAGACCCAGTACTTC. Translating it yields CASSRLWTVKETQYF.

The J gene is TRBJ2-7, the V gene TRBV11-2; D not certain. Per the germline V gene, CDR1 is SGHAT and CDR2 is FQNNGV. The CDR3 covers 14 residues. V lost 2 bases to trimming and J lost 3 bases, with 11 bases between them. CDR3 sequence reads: CASSLSARNYEQYF. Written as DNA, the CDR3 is TGTGCCAGCAGCTTATCGGCTAGAAACTACGAGCAGTACTTC.

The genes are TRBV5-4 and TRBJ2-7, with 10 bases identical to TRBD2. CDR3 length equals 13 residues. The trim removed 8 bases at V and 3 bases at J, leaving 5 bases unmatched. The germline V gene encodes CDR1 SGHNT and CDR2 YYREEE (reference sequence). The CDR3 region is CARPRLAGYEQYF. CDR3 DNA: TGTGCCAGACCTCGACTAGCGGGCTACGAGCAGTACTTC.

The CDR3 spells CASSQGTANYGYTF. CDR3 nucleotides: TGTGCCAGCAGCCAGGGGACAGCAAACTATGGCTACACCTTC. V is TRBV28 and J is TRBJ1-2; 7 bases map to TRBD1. CDR3 length: 14 amino acids. The trim removed 6 bases at V and 2 bases at J, leaving 6 bases unmatched. The germline CDR1 and CDR2 sequences are MDHEN and SYDVKM.

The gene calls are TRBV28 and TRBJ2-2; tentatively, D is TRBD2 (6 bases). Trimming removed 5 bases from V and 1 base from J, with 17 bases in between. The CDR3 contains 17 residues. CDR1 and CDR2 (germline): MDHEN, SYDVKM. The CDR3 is CASSHPLALQNTGELFF. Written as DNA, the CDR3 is TGTGCCAGCAGTCACCCTCTAGCGCTTCAGAACACCGGGGAGCTGTTTTTT.

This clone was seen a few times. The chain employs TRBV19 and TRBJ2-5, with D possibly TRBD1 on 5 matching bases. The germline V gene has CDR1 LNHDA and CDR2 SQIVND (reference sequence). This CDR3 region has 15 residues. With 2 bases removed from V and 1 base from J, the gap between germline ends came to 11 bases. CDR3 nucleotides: TGTGCCAGTAGTATATATCCAGGGCTCCAAGAGACCCAGTACTTC. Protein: CASSIYPGLQETQYF. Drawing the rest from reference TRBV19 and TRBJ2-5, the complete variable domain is DGGITQSPKYLFRKEGQNVTLSCEQNLNHDAMYWYRQDPGQGLRLIYYSQIVNDFQKGDIAEGYSVSREKKESFPLTVTSAQKNPTAFYLCASSIYPGLQETQYFGPGTRLLVL.

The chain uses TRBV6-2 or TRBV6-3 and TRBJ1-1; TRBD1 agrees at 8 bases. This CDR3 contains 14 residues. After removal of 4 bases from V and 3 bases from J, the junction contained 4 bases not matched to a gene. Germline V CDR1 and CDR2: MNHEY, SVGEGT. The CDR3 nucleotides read TGTGCCAGCAGTTCCGGACAGGGTTACACTGAAGCTTTCTTT. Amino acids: CASSSGQGYTEAFF.

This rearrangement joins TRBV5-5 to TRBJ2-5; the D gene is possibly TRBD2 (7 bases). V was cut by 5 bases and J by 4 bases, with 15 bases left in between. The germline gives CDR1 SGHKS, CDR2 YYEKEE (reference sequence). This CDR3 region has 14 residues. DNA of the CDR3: TGTGCCAGCAGTCTGGGGGGCGGGGGAGAGACCCAGTACTTC. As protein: CASSLGGGGETQYF.

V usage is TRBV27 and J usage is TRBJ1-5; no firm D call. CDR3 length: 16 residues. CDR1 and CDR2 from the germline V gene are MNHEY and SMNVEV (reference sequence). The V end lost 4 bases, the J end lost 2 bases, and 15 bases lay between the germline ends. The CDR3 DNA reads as TGTGCCAGCAGTTCCCTAGAGGGTCTTCGCAATCAGCCCCAGCATTTT. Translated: CASSSLEGLRNQPQHF.

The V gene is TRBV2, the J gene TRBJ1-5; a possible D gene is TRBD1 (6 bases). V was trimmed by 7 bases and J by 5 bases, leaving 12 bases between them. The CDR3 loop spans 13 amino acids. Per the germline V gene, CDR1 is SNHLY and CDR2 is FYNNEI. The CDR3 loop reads CASTRGRDQPQHF. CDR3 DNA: TGTGCCAGCACAAGGGGGAGGGATCAGCCCCAGCATTTT.

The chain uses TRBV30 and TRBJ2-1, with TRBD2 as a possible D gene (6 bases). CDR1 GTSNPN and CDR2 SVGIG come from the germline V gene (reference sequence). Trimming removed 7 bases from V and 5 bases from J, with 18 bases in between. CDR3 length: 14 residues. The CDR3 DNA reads TGTGCCTCCTATGTTCGTGGGGAGGACAATGAGCAGTTCTTC. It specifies CASYVRGEDNEQFF. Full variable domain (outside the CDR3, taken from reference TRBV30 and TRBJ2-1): SQTIHQWPATLVQPVGSPLSLECTVEGTSNPNLYWYRQAAGRGLQLLFYSVGIGQISSEVPQNLSASRPQDRQFILSSKKLLLSDSGFYLCASYVRGEDNEQFFGPGTRLTVL.

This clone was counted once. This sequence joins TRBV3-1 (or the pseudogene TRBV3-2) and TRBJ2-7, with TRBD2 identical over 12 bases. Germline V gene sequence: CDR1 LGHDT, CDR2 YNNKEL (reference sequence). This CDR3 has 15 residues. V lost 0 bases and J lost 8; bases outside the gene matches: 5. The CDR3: CASSQDLAGGRKQYF. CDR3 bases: TGTGCCAGCAGCCAAGATCTAGCGGGGGGGCGGAAGCAGTACTTC.

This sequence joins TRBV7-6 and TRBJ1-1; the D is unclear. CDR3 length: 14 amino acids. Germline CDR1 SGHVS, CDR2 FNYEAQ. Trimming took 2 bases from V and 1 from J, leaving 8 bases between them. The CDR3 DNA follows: TGTGCCAGCAGCTTAAGAGGGAAGAACACTGAAGCTTTCTTT. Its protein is CASSLRGKNTEAFF.

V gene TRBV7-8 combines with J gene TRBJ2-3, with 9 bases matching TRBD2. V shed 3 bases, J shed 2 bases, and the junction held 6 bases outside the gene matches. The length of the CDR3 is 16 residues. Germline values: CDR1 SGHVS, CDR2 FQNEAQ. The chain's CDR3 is CASSFGAGGPTDTQYF. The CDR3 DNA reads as TGTGCCAGCAGCTTTGGTGCGGGGGGGCCCACAGATACGCAGTATTTT.

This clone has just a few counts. For the CDR3, the DNA is TGTGCCAGCAGCCCGGGCTCGGGCAGCGGGATTGAGAAGCTGTTTTTT. This encodes CASSPGSGSGIEKLFF. The chain links TRBV7-9 to TRBJ2-2, with 7 positions matching TRBD2. Germline CDR1 SEHNR, CDR2 FQNEAQ (reference sequence). This CDR3 has 16 amino acids. After removal of 5 bases from V and 12 bases from J, the junction contained 18 bases not matched to a gene. Using reference TRBV7-9 and TRBJ2-2 for the parts outside the CDR3, the full variable domain is DTGVSQNPRHKITKRGQNVTFRCDPISEHNRLYWYRQTLGQGPEFLTYFQNEAQLEKSRLLSDRFSAERPKGSFSTLEIQRTEQGDSAMYLCASSPGSGSGIEKLFFGEGSRLTVL.

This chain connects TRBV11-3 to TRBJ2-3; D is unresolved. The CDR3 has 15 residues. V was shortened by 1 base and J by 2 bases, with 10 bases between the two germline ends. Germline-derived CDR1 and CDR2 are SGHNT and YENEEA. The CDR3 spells CASSLGSSVTDTQYF. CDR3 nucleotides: TGTGCCAGCAGCTTAGGCAGTTCTGTCACAGATACGCAGTATTTT.